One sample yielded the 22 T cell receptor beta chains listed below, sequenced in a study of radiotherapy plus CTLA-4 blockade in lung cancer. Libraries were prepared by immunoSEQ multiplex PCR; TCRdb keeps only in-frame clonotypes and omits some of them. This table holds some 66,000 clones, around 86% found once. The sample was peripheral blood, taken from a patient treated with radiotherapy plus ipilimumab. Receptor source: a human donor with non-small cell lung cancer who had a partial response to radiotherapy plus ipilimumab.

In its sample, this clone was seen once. CDR3 amino acids: CASSPDSGLAGAGSYNEQFF. CDR3 nucleotides: TGTGCCAGCTCACCTGACTCCGGACTAGCGGGAGCGGGATCCTACAATGAGCAGTTCTTC. The chain is built from TRBV18 and TRBJ2-1; 13 bases match TRBD2. CDR3 length: 20 amino acids. CDR1 and CDR2 from the germline V gene are KGHSH and LQKENI. V lost 3 bases and J lost 1; bases outside the gene matches: 12.

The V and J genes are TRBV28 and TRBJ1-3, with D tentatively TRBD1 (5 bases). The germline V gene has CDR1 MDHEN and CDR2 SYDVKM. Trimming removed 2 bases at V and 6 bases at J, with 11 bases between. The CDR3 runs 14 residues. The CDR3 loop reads CASSLAGPENTIYF. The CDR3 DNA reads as TGTGCCAGCAGTTTAGCGGGGCCGGAAAACACCATATATTTT. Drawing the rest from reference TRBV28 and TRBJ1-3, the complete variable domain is DVKVTQSSRYLVKRTGEKVFLECVQDMDHENMFWYRQDPGLGLRLIYFSYDVKMKEKGDIPEGYSVSREKKERFSLILESASTNQTSMYLCASSLAGPENTIYFGEGSWLTVV.

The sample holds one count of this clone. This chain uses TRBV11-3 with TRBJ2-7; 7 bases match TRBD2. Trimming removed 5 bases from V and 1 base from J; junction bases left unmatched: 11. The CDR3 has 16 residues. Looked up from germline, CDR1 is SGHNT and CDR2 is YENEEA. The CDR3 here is CASSPGGGSTSYEQYF. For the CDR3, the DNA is TGTGCCAGCAGCCCAGGCGGCGGGAGTACTTCCTACGAGCAGTACTTC.

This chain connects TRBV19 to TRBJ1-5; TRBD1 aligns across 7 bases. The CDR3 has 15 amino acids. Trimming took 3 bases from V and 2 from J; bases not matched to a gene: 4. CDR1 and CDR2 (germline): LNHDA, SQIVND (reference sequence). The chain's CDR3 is CASSILGQGNQPQHF. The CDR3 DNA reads TGTGCCAGTAGTATCTTAGGACAGGGCAATCAGCCCCAGCATTTT.

The DNA for the CDR3 is TGCGCCAGCAGCGCGACCGGGACAGTCTTAGAGCAGTTCTTC. This gives the protein CASSATGTVLEQFF. J is TRBJ2-1 and V is TRBV5-1, with 7 positions matching TRBD1. With 4 bases clipped from V and 10 bases from J, the junction kept 11 bases outside the gene matches. There are 14 residues in the CDR3. Germline V gene sequence: CDR1 SGHRS, CDR2 YFSETQ.

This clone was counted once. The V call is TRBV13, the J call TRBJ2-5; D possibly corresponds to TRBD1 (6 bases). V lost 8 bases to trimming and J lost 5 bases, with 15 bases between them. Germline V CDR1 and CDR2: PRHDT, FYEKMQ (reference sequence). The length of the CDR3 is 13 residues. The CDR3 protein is CASGGRSGETQYF. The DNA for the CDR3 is TGTGCCAGCGGGGGCAGGTCGGGGGAGACCCAGTACTTC.

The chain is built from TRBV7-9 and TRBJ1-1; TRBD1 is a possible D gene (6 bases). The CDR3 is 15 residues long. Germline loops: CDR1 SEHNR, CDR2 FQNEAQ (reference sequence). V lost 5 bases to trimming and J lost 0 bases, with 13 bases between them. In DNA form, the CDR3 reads TGTGCCAGCAGCCCCCGGGGGGGCCTGAACACTGAAGCTTTCTTT. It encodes CASSPRGGLNTEAFF.

The CDR3 spells CATSGGQGSGGNQPQHF. CDR3 nucleotides: TGTGCCACCAGCGGAGGACAGGGGAGCGGGGGCAATCAGCCCCAGCATTTT. This chain joins TRBV15 and TRBJ1-5; 9 positions agree with TRBD1. J was trimmed by 2 bases and V by 5 bases; bases with no gene match: 10. This CDR3 contains 17 residues. CDR1 LNHNV and CDR2 YYDKDF come from the germline V gene (reference sequence).

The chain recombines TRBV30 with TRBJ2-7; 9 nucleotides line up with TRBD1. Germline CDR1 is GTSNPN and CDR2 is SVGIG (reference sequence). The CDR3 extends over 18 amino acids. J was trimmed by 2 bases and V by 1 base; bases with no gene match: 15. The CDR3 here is CAWSEAGKGQGMTYEQYF. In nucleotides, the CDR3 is TGTGCCTGGAGTGAGGCGGGAAAGGGACAGGGTATGACCTACGAGCAGTACTTC.

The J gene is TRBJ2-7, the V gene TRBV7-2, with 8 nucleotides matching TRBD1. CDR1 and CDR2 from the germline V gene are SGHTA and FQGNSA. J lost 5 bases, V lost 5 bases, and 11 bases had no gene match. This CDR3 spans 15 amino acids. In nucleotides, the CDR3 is TGTGCCAGCAGCCCGATTGCCAGGGGGCCCAACGAGCAGTACTTC. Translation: CASSPIARGPNEQYF.

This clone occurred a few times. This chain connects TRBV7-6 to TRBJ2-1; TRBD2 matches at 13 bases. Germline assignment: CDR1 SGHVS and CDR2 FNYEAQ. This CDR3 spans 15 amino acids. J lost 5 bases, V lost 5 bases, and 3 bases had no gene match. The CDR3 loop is CASSLGLAGNNEQFF. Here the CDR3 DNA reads TGTGCCAGCAGCCTGGGACTAGCGGGGAACAATGAGCAGTTCTTC.

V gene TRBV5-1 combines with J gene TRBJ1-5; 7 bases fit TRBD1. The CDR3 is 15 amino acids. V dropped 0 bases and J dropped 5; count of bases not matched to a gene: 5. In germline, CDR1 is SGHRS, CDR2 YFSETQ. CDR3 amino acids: CASSLEGGADQPQHF. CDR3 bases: TGCGCCAGCAGCTTGGAAGGGGGCGCGGATCAGCCCCAGCATTTT. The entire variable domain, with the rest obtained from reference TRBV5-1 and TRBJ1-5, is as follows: KAGVTQTPRYLIKTRGQQVTLSCSPISGHRSVSWYQQTPGQGLQFLFEYFSETQRNKGNFPGRFSGRQFSNSRSEMNVSTLELGDSALYLCASSLEGGADQPQHFGDGTRLSIL.

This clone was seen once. The CDR3 region has the DNA TGTGCCAGCAAAACAGGGGGATGGGAAACTAATGAAAAACTGTTTTTT. Residues: CASKTGGWETNEKLFF. The chain uses TRBV28 and TRBJ1-4; TRBD1 aligns across 8 bases. This CDR3 has 16 residues. Unmatched junction bases numbered 8, after V lost 7 bases and J lost 1 base. Germline-derived CDR1 and CDR2 are MDHEN and SYDVKM.

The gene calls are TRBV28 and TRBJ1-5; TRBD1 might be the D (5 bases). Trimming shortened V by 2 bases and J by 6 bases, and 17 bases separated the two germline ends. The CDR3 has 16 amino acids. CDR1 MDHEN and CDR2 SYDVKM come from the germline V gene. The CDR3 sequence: CASSLQGQGLGQPQHF. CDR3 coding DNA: TGTGCCAGCAGTTTACAAGGTCAGGGACTCGGTCAGCCCCAGCATTTT.

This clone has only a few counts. The CDR3 bases are TGTGCCAGCAGCGTAGAAAGGGGGTCCTATGGCTACACCTTC. Its translation: CASSVERGSYGYTF. J is TRBJ1-2 and V is TRBV9; D might be TRBD1 (6 bases). This CDR3 spans 14 amino acids. Trimming removed 0 bases at V and 4 bases at J, with 10 bases between. In germline, CDR1 is SGDLS, CDR2 YYNGEE. The entire variable domain, with the rest obtained from reference TRBV9 and TRBJ1-2, is as follows: DSGVTQTPKHLITATGQRVTLRCSPRSGDLSVYWYQQSLDQGLQFLIQYYNGEERAKGNILERFSAQQFPDLHSELNLSSLELGDSALYFCASSVERGSYGYTFGSGTRLTVV.

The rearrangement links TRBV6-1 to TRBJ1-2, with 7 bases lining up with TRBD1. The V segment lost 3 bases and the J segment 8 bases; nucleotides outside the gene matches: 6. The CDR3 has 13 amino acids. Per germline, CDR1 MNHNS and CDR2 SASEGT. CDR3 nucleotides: TGTGCCAGCAGTGAGTCGACAGGGATAGGCTACACCTTC. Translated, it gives CASSESTGIGYTF.

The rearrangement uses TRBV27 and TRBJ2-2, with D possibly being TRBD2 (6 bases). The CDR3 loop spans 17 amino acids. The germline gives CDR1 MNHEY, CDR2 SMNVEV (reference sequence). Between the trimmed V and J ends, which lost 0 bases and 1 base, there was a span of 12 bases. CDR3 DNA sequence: TGTGCCAGCAGTTTATCGAGCGCGGGGATGAACACCGGGGAGCTGTTTTTT. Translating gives CASSLSSAGMNTGELFF.

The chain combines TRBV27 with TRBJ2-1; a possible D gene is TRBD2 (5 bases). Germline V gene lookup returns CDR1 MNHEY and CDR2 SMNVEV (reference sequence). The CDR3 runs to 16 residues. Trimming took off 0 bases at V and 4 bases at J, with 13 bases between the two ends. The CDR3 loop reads CASSLSKGPGYNEQFF. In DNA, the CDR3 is TGTGCCAGCAGTTTATCGAAGGGTCCGGGGTACAATGAGCAGTTCTTC.

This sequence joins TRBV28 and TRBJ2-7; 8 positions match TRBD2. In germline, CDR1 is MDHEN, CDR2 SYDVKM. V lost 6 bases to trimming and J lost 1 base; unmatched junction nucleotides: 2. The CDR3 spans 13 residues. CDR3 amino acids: CASRVAGSYEQYF. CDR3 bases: TGTGCCAGCAGAGTAGCGGGGTCCTACGAGCAGTACTTC.

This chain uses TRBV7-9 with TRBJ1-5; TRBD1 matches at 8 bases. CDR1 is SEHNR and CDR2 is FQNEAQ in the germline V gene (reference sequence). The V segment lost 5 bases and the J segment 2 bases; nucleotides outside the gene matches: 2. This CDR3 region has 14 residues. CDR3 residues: CASSQGQGNQPQHF. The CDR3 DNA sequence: TGTGCCAGCAGCCAGGGACAGGGCAATCAGCCCCAGCATTTT.

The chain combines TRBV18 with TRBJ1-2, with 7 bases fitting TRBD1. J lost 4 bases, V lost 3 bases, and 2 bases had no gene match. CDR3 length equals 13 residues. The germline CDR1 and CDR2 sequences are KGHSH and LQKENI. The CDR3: CASSPDRSYGYTF. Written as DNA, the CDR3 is TGTGCCAGCTCACCGGACAGGTCCTATGGCTACACCTTC.

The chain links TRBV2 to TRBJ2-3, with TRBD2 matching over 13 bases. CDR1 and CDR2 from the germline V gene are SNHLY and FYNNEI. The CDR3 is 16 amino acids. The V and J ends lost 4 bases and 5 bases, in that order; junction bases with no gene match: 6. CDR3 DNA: TGTGCCAGCAGTGCCGGACTAGCGGGAGCAAGAGATACGCAGTATTTT. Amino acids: CASSAGLAGARDTQYF.